The sequence of this TCR beta chain was determined in a study of T cell responses to AZD1222 COVID-19 vaccine. Study observations and caveats: Baseline antibody screening turned up just a handful of seropositive AZD1222 recipients. Vaccination with two AZD1222 doses was followed by a rise in Spike-specific TCR breadth and depth. Donors were largely white British and mainly female; clonal diversity was possibly underestimated. Regions 160-218 and 743-854 held dominance among vaccine-associated CD4 TCRs, which spanned spike.

Concerning this clone itself: The antigen remains unidentified.

CDR1 and CDR2 from the germline V gene are SGHTA and FQGNSA. V gave up 6 bases and J gave up 4 bases; unmatched junction bases: 11. This CDR3 has 16 residues. Some clones are missing from TCRdb's copy, which holds only in-frame ones; the method was immunoSEQ multiplex PCR. Counted here are some 150,000 clones, around 92% occurring once; the ten biggest clones make up over 2.5%. The specimen was peripheral blood, collected on day 0 of AZD1222 vaccination. The V and J genes are TRBV7-2 and TRBJ2-2; TRBD1 matches 7 bases. This sequence originates from an adult in good health. CDR3 nucleotide sequence: TGTGCCAGCAGTTATTTCGAGGGGGCGCTCACCGGGGAGCTGTTTTTT. Its protein product is CASSYFEGALTGELFF.